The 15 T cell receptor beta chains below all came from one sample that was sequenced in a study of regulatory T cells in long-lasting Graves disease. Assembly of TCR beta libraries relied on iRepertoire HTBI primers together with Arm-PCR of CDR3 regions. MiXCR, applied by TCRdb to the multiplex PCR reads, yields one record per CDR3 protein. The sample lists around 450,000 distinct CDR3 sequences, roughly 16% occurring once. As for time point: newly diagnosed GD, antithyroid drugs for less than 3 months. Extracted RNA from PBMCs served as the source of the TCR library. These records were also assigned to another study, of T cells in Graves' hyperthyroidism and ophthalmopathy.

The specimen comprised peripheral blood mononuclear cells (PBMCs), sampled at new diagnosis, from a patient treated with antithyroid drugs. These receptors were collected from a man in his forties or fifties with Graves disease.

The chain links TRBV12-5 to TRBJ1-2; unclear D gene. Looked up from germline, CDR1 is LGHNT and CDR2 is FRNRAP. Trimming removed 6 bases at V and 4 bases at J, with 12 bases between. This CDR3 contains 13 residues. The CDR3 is CASGSLLRYGYTF. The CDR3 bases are TGTGCTAGTGGATCACTCCTACGCTATGGCTACACCTTC.

The CDR3 loop reads CASGGPEAFF. CDR3 nucleotide sequence: TGTGCCAGCGGAGGCCCCGAAGCTTTCTTT. V is TRBV2 and J is TRBJ1-1; D not certain. Trimming took off 8 bases at V and 8 bases at J, with 9 bases between the two ends. The germline CDR1 and CDR2 sequences are SNHLY and FYNNEI. The CDR3 consists of 10 residues.

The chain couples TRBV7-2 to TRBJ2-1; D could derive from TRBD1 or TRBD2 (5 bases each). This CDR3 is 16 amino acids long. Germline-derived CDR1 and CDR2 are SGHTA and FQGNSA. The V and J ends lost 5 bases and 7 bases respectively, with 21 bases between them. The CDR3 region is CASSPWDGLSGNEQFF. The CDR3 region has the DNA TGTGCCAGCAGCCCCTGGGACGGACTGTCTGGGAATGAGCAGTTCTTC.

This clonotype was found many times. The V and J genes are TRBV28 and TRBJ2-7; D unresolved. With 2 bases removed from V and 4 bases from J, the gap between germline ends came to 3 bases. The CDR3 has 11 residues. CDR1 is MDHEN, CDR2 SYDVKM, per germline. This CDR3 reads CASSLQYEQYF. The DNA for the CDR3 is TGTGCCAGCAGTTTACAGTACGAGCAGTACTTC. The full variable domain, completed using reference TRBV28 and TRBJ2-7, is DVKVTQSSRYLVKRTGEKVFLECVQDMDHENMFWYRQDPGLGLRLIYFSYDVKMKEKGDIPEGYSVSREKKERFSLILESASTNQTSMYLCASSLQYEQYFGPGTRLTVT.

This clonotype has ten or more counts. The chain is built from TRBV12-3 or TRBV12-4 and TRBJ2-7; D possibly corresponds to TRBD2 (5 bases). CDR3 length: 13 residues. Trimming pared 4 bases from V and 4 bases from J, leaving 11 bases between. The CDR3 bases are TGTGCCAGCAGTTCTCCCCGGGAATACGAGCAGTACTTC. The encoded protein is CASSSPREYEQYF.

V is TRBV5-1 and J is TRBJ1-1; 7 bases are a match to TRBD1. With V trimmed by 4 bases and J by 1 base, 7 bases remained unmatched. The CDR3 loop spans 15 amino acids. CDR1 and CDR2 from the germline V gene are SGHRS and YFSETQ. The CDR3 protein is CASSASTGWNTEAFF. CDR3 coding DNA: TGCGCCAGCAGCGCCTCGACAGGGTGGAACACTGAAGCTTTCTTT.

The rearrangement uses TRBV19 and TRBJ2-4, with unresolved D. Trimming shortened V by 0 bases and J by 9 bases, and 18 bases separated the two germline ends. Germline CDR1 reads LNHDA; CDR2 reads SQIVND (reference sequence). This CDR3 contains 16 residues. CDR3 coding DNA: TGTGCCAGTAGTATAGATCTCGGCGGCCCCCTCCGCATTCAGTACTTC. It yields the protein CASSIDLGGPLRIQYF.

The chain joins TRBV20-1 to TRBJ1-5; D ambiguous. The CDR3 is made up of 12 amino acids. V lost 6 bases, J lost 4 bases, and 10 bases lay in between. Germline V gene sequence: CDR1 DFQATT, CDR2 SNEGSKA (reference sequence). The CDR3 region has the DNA TGCAGTGCCTTGGCCGGGAATCAGCCCCAGCATTTT. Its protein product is CSALAGNQPQHF.

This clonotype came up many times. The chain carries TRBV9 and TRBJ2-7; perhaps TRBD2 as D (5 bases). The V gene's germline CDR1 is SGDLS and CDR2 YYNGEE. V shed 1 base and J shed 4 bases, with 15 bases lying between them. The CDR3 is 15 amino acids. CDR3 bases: TGTGCCAGCAGCGTATCTCTAGCTTCTGGGTACGAGCAGTACTTC. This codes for CASSVSLASGYEQYF.

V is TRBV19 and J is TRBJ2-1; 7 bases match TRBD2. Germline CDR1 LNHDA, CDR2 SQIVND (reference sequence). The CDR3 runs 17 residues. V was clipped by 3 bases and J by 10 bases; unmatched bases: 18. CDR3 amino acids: CASSISLYSGLGGEQFF. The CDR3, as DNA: TGTGCCAGTAGTATCTCCCTCTACTCCGGACTGGGGGGGGAGCAGTTCTTC.

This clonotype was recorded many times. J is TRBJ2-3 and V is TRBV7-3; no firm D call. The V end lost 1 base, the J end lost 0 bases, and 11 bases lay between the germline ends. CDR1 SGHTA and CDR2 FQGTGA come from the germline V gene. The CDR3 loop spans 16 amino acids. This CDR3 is CASSLNAIISTDTQYF. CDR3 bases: TGTGCCAGCAGCTTAAATGCTATCATTAGCACAGATACGCAGTATTTT.

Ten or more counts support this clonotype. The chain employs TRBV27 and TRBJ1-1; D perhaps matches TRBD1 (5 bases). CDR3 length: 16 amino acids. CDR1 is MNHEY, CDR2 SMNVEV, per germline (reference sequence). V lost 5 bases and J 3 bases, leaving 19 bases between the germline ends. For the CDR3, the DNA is TGTGCCAGCAGTGCCCAGATGACAGTTTGGGACACTGAAGCTTTCTTT. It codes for CASSAQMTVWDTEAFF.

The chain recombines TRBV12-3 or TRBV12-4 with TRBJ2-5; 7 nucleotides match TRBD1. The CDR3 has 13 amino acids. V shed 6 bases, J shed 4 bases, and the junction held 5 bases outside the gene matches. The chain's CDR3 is CASRKSGGETQYF. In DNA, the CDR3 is TGTGCCAGCAGAAAATCAGGGGGAGAGACCCAGTACTTC.

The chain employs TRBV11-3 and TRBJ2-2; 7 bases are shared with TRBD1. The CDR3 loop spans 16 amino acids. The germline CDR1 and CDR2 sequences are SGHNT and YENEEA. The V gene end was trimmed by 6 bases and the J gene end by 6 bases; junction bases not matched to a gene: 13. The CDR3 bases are TGTGCCAGCAGTCAGCCGGGACAGAGGGAATCCGGGGAGCTGTTTTTT. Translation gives CASSQPGQRESGELFF.

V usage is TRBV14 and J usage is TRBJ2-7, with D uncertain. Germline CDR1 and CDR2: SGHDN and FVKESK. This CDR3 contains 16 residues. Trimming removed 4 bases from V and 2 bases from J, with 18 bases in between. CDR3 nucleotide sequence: TGTGCCAGCAGCCCCCTCGCGGCGGATAGTGCCTACGAGCAGTACTTC. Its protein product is CASSPLAADSAYEQYF.